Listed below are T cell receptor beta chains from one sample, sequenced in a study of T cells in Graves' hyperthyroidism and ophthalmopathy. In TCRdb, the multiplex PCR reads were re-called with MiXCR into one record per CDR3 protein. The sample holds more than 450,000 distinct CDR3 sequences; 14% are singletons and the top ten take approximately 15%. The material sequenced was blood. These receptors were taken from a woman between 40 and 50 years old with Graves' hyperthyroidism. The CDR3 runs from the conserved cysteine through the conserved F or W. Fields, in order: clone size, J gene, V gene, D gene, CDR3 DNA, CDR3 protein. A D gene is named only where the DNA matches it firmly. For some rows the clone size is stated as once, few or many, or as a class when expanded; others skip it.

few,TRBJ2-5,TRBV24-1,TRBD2,TGTGCCGCCAGTGTCGCTAGCGGGCTCCAAGAGACCCAGTACTTC,CAASVASGLQETQYF
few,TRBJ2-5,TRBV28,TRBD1,TGTGCCAGCAGTTTATTCTGGACAGGGAAGGAGACCCAGTACTTC,CASSLFWTGKETQYF
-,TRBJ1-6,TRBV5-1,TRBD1,TGCGCCAGCAGCTTGGGGGACAGGACGAGCTCCTATAATTCACCCCTCCACTTT,CASSLGDRTSSYNSPLHF
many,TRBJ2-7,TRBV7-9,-,TGTGCCAGCAGCTTTACACCTACCTACGAGCAGTACTTC,CASSFTPTYEQYF
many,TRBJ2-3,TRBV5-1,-,TGCGCCAGCAGCTTGGTGGACGGAAGCACAGATACGCAGTATTTT,CASSLVDGSTDTQYF
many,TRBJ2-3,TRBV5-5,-,TGTGCCAGCAGCTTGGACACGGGAGCTTCAGATACGCAGTATTTT,CASSLDTGASDTQYF
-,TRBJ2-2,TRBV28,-,TGTGCCAGCAGTTTTTTGGCCGACGCGAACACCGGGGAGCTGTTTTTT,CASSFLADANTGELFF
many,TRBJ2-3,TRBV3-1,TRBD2,TGTGCCAGCAGCCGGATGGCGGGAGTGGGAACAGATACGCAGTATTTT,CASSRMAGVGTDTQYF
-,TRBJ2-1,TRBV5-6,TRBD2,TGTGCCAGCAGCTTTCTCTTTAGCGGGAGTTCCTACAATGAGCAGTTCTTC,CASSFLFSGSSYNEQFF
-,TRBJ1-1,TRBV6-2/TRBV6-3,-,TGTGCCAGCAGTTACGGGGGGCTGGCTGAAGCTTTCTTT,CASSYGGLAEAFF
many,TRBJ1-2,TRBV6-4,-,TGTGCCAGCAGTGAACAGGGAACCTATGGCTACACCTTC,CASSEQGTYGYTF
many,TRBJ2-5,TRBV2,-,TGTGCCAGCAGTGAAGAGCCGGGAGTTAGGGAGACCCAGTACTTC,CASSEEPGVRETQYF
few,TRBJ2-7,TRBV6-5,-,TGTGCCAGCAGTTACGTCGGCAGGGGCCACGAGCAGTACTTC,CASSYVGRGHEQYF
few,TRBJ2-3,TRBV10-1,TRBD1,TGCGCCAGCAGTGGAGGGACAGGGGGCTTAGATACGCAGTATTTT,CASSGGTGGLDTQYF
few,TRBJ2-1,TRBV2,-,TGTGCCAGCAGTGATTGGCAGGGCTATGAGCAGTTCTTC,CASSDWQGYEQFF
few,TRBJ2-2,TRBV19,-,TGTGCCAGTAGTAGAATGGGACCGTCTGGGACCGGGGAGCTGTTTTTT,CASSRMGPSGTGELFF
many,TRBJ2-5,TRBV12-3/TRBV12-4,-,TGTGCCAGCAGTTTGGGGTCGAGATATCAAGAGACCCAGTACTTC,CASSLGSRYQETQYF
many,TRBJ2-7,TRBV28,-,TGTGCCAGCAGTCTTTACATGGCAGGGGGGACCGAGCAGTACTTC,CASSLYMAGGTEQYF
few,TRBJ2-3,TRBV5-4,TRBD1,TGTGCCAGCAACGGACAGGGGTCAGATACGCAGTATTTT,CASNGQGSDTQYF
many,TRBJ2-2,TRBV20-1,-,TGCAGTGCCAGGCGGGCGAACACCGGGGAGCTGTTTTTT,CSARRANTGELFF
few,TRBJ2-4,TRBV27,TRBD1,TGTGCCAGCAGTTTTGCAGGGGGAAAAAACATTCAGTACTTC,CASSFAGGKNIQYF
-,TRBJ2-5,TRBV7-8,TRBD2,TGTGCCAGCGTGGGGAGGGCCGCCGGGGAGACCCAGTACTTC,CASVGRAAGETQYF
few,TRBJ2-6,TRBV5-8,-,TGTGCCAGCAGCTTTAGGGTGACTGGGGCCAACGTCCTGACTTTC,CASSFRVTGANVLTF
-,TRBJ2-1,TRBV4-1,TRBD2,TGCGCCAGCAGCCAAGAAAGGTCCGGACTAGCGGGGTACAATGAGCAGTTCTTC,CASSQERSGLAGYNEQFF
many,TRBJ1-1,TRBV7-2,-,TGTGCCAGCACCTCAAGGGTACATGAGGCTTTCTTT,CASTSRVHEAFF
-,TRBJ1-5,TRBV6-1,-,TGTGCCAGCAGTGTTTCGGCAGGGGATCAGCCCCAGCATTTT,CASSVSAGDQPQHF
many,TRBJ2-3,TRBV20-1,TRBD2,TGCAGTGCCCCCTTGGGCGGGAGGGCCAGCACAGATACGCAGTATTTT,CSAPLGGRASTDTQYF
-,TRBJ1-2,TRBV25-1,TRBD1,TGTGCCAGCAGTGCAGGGGGCGGAAATGGCTACACCTTC,CASSAGGGNGYTF
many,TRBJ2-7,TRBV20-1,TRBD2,TGCAGTGCCCAGCACCTTAGCGGGAGCTACGAGCAGTACTTC,CSAQHLSGSYEQYF
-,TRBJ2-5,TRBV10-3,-,TGTGCCATCAGTGAGCGAGGGGACGGAGAGACCCAGTACTTC,CAISERGDGETQYF
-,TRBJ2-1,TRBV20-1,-,TGCAGTGCTAGAGGAGGAGTCAATGAGCAGTTCTTC,CSARGGVNEQFF
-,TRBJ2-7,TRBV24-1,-,TGTGCCACCAGTGACCTAGGCAGCGGCGAGCAGTACTTC,CATSDLGSGEQYF
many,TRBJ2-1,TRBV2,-,TGTGCCAGCAGTGTTGCGGAAGTGGGGTATGAGCAGTTCTTC,CASSVAEVGYEQFF
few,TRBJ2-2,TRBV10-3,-,TGTGCCATCACACGGGACGGGAACACCGGGGAGCTGTTTTTT,CAITRDGNTGELFF
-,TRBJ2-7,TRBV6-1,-,TGTGCCAGCAGTGAATTCGGGATCTCCTACGAGCAGTACTTC,CASSEFGISYEQYF
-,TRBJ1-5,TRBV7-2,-,TGTGCCAGCAGCTTGAACGGGGGTAGCAATCAGCCCCAGCATTTT,CASSLNGGSNQPQHF
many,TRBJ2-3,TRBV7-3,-,TGTGCCAGCAGCTTAACGGGACTCCCCGGGGATACGCAGTATTTT,CASSLTGLPGDTQYF
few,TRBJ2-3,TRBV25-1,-,TGTGCCAGCAGTGATTCACAGGGCTCCTTTAATACGCAGTATTTT,CASSDSQGSFNTQYF
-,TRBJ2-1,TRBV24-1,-,TGTGCCACCAGCGGGTTCCCAGAGTACAATGAGCAGTTCTTC,CATSGFPEYNEQFF
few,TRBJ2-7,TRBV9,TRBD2,TGTGCCAGCAGCGTAGATCCTAGCGGGAAAGACGAGCAGTACTTC,CASSVDPSGKDEQYF
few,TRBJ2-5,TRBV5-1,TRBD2,TGCGCCAGCAGCCTACTAGCGGGACCTGAAGAGACCCAGTACTTC,CASSLLAGPEETQYF
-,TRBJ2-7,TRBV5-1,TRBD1,TGCGCCAGCGCCCAGGGACAGGGGGGGTACGAGCAGTACTTC,CASAQGQGGYEQYF
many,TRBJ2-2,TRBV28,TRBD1,TGTGCCAGCAGACCCGACAGGGACACCGGGGAGCTGTTTTTT,CASRPDRDTGELFF
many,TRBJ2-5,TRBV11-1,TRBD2,TGTGCCAGCAGCTCGCGGACTAGCTCCACACCTACAGAGACCCAGTACTTC,CASSSRTSSTPTETQYF
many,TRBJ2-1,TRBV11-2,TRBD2,TGTGCCAGCAGCTTAGCGTGGTGGACGGGACTAGAATTGCCCTACAATGAGCAGTTCTTC,CASSLAWWTGLELPYNEQFF
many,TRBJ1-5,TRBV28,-,TGTGCCAGCAGCCCCCTGTGGGTCAGCAATCAGCCCCAGCATTTT,CASSPLWVSNQPQHF